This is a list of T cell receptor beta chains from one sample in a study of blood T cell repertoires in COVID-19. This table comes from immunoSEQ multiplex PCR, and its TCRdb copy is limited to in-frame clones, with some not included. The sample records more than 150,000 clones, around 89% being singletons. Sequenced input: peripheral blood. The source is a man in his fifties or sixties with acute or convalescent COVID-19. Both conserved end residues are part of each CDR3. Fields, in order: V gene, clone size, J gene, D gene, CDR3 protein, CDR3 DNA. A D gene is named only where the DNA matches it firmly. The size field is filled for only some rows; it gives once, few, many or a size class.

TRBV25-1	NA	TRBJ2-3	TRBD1	CASSRDRSTDTQYF	TGTGCCAGCAGTCGGGACAGATCCACAGATACGCAGTATTTT
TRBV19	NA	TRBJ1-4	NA	CASSARPGHEKLFF	TGTGCCAGTAGTGCAAGACCGGGACACGAAAAACTGTTTTTT
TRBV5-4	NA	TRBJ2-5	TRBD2	CASSFGGRLQETQYF	TGTGCCAGCAGCTTTGGCGGGAGGCTCCAAGAGACCCAGTACTTC
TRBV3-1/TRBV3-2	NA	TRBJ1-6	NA	CASTLMGQHYNSPLHF	TGTGCCAGCACCTTGATGGGACAACACTATAATTCACCCCTCCACTTT
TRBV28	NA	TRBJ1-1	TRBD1	CASSSSGQSVNTEAFF	TGTGCCAGCAGTTCATCGGGACAGAGTGTGAACACTGAAGCTTTCTTT
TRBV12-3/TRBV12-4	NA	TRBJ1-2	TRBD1	CASRPTGDGYTF	TGTGCCAGCAGACCGACAGGGGACGGCTACACCTTC
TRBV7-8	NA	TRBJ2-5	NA	CASSPRTLQETQYF	TGTGCCAGCAGCCCCCGGACTCTCCAAGAGACCCAGTACTTC
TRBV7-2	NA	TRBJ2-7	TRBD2	CASSLVAGGDYEQYF	TGTGCCAGCAGCTTAGTAGCGGGAGGGGACTACGAGCAGTACTTC
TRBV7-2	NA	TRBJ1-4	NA	CASSFVSATNEKLFF	TGTGCCAGCAGCTTCGTTTCTGCAACTAATGAAAAACTGTTTTTT
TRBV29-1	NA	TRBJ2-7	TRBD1	CSVDRDGSYEQYF	TGCAGCGTGGACAGGGATGGCTCCTACGAGCAGTACTTC
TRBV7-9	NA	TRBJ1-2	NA	CASSFGGSNGYTF	TGTGCCAGCAGCTTTGGAGGTTCTAATGGCTACACCTTC
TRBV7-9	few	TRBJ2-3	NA	CASTLEDLIDTQYF	TGTGCCAGCACCTTGGAGGACTTAATCGATACGCAGTATTTT
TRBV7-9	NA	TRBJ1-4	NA	CASSPDQVNEKLFF	TGTGCCAGCAGCCCCGACCAGGTTAATGAAAAACTGTTTTTT
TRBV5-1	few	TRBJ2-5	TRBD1	CASKNRGVGETQYF	TGCGCCAGCAAAAACAGGGGTGTGGGAGAGACCCAGTACTTC
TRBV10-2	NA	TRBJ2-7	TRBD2	CASRAGTSATYEQYF	TGCGCCAGCAGAGCCGGGACTAGCGCGACCTACGAGCAGTACTTC
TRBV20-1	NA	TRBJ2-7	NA	CSASSGHEQYF	TGCAGTGCTAGTAGCGGCCACGAGCAGTACTTC
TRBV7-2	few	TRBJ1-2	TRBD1	CASSRMGQGPNYGYTF	TGTGCCAGCAGCCGCATGGGACAGGGACCTAACTATGGCTACACCTTC
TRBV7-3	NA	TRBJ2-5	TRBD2	CASSPQSGGAETQYF	TGTGCCAGCAGCCCCCAGAGCGGGGGGGCTGAGACCCAGTACTTC
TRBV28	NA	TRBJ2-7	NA	CASSPYRLAEQYF	TGTGCCAGCAGTCCCTACAGGCTCGCCGAGCAGTACTTC
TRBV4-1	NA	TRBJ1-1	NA	CASSQGTVATEAFF	TGCGCCAGCAGCCAAGGGACAGTAGCCACTGAAGCTTTCTTT
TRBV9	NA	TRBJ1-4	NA	CASSVGLAANEKLFF	TGTGCCAGCAGCGTAGGTCTGGCGGCAAATGAAAAACTGTTTTTT
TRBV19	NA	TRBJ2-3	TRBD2	CASSISSGGPTSTDTQYF	TGTGCCAGTAGTATTTCTAGCGGGGGCCCAACTAGCACAGATACGCAGTATTTT
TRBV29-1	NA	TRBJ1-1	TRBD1	CSVVWLGQNQAFF	TGCAGCGTTGTTTGGCTGGGACAGAACCAAGCTTTCTTT
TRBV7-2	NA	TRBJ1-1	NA	CASSLGVSQGGAFF	TGTGCCAGCAGCTTAGGAGTGTCTCAGGGTGGAGCTTTCTTT
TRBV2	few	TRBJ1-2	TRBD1	CASSGDRGTGNYGYTF	TGTGCCAGCAGTGGGGACAGAGGAACAGGGAACTATGGCTACACCTTC
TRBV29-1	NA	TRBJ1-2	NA	CSVEGDTYYGYTF	TGCAGCGTTGAAGGGGACACCTACTATGGCTACACCTTC
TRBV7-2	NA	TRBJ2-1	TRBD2	CASSPRPGTRAGEQFF	TGTGCCAGCAGCCCCCGTCCCGGGACGAGAGCGGGGGAGCAGTTCTTC
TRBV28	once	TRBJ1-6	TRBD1	CASSFGQGASPLHF	TGTGCCAGCAGTTTCGGGCAGGGGGCTTCACCCCTCCACTTT
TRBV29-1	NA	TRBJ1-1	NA	CSAIQDTEAFF	TGCAGCGCGATACAAGACACTGAAGCTTTCTTT
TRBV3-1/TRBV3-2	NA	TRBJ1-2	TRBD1	CASSQDMGQGDGYTF	TGTGCCAGCAGCCAAGATATGGGACAGGGAGATGGCTACACCTTC
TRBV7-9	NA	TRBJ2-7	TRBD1	CASSLAGTGVEQYF	TGTGCCAGCAGCTTAGCTGGGACAGGGGTCGAGCAGTACTTC
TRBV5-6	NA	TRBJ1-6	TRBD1	CASSKRDRGGSSSPLHF	TGTGCCAGCAGCAAACGGGACAGGGGCGGATCCAGTTCACCCCTCCACTTT
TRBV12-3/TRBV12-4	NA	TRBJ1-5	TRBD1	CASRTGDNQPQHF	TGTGCCAGCAGGACAGGGGACAATCAGCCCCAGCATTTT
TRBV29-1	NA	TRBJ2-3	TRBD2	CSVEFGLAGSTYTQYF	TGCAGCGTTGAATTCGGGCTAGCGGGTAGTACATATACGCAGTATTTT
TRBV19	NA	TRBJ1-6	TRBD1	CASSSKTQGWSPLHF	TGTGCCAGTAGTAGCAAAACACAGGGGTGGTCACCCCTCCACTTT
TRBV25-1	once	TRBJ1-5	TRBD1	CASGGQGNQPQHF	TGTGCCAGCGGAGGACAGGGGAATCAGCCCCAGCATTTT
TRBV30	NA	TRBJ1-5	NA	CAWSGGSAGNQPQHF	TGTGCCTGGTCCGGGGGTTCGGCAGGCAATCAGCCCCAGCATTTT
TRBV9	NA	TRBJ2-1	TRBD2	CASSPRLAGSYNEQFF	TGTGCCAGCAGCCCACGCCTAGCGGGCTCCTACAATGAGCAGTTCTTC
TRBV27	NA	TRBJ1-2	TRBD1	CASSSLGDSRPSRGYTF	TGTGCCAGCAGCTCCTTGGGGGACAGTAGGCCATCCCGGGGCTACACCTTC
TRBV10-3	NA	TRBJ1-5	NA	CAISDRQGGNQPQHF	TGTGCCATCAGTGATAGGCAGGGTGGCAATCAGCCCCAGCATTTT
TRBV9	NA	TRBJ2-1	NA	CASSVAGSPYNEQFF	TGTGCCAGCAGCGTAGCGGGATCTCCCTACAATGAGCAGTTCTTC
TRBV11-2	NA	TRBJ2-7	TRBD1	CASSLERNRGHEQYF	TGTGCCAGCAGCTTAGAGAGGAACAGGGGGCACGAGCAGTACTTC
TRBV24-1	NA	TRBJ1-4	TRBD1	CATSSSGTGHEKLFF	TGTGCCACCAGTTCCTCCGGGACAGGGCATGAAAAACTGTTTTTT
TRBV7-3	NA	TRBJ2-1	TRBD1	CASSLGQGNEQFF	TGTGCCAGCAGCCTAGGACAGGGAAATGAGCAGTTCTTC
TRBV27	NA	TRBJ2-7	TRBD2	CASSWGGEQYF	TGTGCCAGCAGTTGGGGGGGCGAGCAGTACTTC
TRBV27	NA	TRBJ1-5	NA	CASSPYSNQPQHF	TGTGCCAGCAGCCCTTATAGCAATCAGCCCCAGCATTTT
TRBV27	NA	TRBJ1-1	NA	CASSVGGNTEAFF	TGTGCCAGCAGCGTGGGGGGGAACACTGAAGCTTTCTTT
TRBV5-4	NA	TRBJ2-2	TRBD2	CASSRIAGSNTGELFF	TGTGCCAGCAGCCGTATAGCGGGGTCAAACACCGGGGAGCTGTTTTTT
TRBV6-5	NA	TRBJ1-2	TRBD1	CASRPGQGLYGYTF	TGTGCCAGCAGGCCGGGACAGGGCCTCTATGGCTACACCTTC
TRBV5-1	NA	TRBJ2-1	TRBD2	CASSLISGPLGSYNEQFF	TGCGCCAGCAGCTTGATTAGCGGGCCCCTAGGCTCCTACAATGAGCAGTTCTTC
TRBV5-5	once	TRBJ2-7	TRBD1	CASSPGTASYEQYF	TGTGCCAGCAGCCCCGGGACAGCGAGCTACGAGCAGTACTTC
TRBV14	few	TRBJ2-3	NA	CASSQGPGQTDTQYF	TGTGCCAGCAGCCAAGGGCCGGGTCAGACAGATACGCAGTATTTT
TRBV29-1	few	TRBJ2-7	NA	CSVDSGSYEQYF	TGCAGCGTTGACAGTGGCTCCTACGAGCAGTACTTC
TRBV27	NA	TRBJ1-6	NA	CASSTGTPSSYNSPLHF	TGTGCCAGCAGCACAGGGACACCAAGCTCCTATAATTCACCCCTCCACTTT
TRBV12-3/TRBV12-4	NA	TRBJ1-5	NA	CASSLGQDQPQHF	TGTGCCAGCAGTTTGGGTCAGGATCAGCCCCAGCATTTT